This TCR beta chain was profiled in a study of T cells after yellow fever vaccination. Study-wide context: Any fraction with a low cell number was prepared using SMART-Seq v4 Ultra Low Input.

Generation of TCR cDNA used 5'RACE template switching (which added a universal primer site and UMIs). Via MiXCR, TCRdb re-called the 5' RACE reads, giving one row per CDR3 protein. The sample holds some 600,000 distinct CDR3 sequences, roughly a sixth seen once. Findings and limits, study-wide: Clones that expanded after primary vaccination mostly reappeared after the booster (nearly 98% CD4, around 87% CD8). Contaminants from the bulk population, in the form of abundant clonotypes, could be found in FACS-sorted repertoires.

This clonotype has at least ten counts. Antigen specificity is unknown. The origin of this receptor is a man younger than 35 who received the YFV17D yellow fever vaccine. The sample here was PBMCs, taken 5 days after the first yellow fever vaccination.

The DNA of the CDR3 is TGTGCCAGCAGCTTAGCTCGACTAGCTGCATCCTACGAGCAGTACTTC. Its protein is CASSLARLAASYEQYF. The J gene is TRBJ2-7, the V gene TRBV7-9, with 7 bases that match TRBD2. Germline V gives CDR1 SEHNR, CDR2 FQNEAQ (reference sequence). The CDR3 loop spans 16 amino acids. V trimming: 0 bases; J trimming: 1 base; junction bases outside the gene matches: 6.